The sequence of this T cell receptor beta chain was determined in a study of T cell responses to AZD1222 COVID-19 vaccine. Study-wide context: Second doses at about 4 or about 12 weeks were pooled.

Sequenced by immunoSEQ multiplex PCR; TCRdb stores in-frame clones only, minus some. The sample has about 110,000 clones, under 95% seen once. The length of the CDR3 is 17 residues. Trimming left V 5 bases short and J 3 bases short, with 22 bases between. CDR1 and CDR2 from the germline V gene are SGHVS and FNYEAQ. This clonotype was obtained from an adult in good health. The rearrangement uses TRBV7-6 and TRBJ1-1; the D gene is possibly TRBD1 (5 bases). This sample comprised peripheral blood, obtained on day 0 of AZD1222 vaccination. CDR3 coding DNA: TGTGCCAGCAGCCCCAATCTCCAGGGAACCGGGGACACTGAAGCTTTCTTT. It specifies CASSPNLQGTGDTEAFF.